This T cell receptor (beta chain) stems from a study of T cells in Graves' hyperthyroidism and ophthalmopathy. Whole-study context: Initial diagnosis, before any treatment, was when peripheral blood was collected. Findings and limits, study-wide: Ophthalmopathy and stable hyperthyroidism were told apart by a 13 V-J model.

The investigators amplified TCR beta CDR3 regions from RNA transcripts. The HTBI primer set drove a first-round RT-PCR of the TCR CDR3. TCRdb re-analysed the multiplex PCR reads in MiXCR, keeping a single row per CDR3 protein. The sample yields 500,000 to 650,000 distinct CDR3 sequences, 13% to 15% seen once. CDR3 length equals 15 residues. Germline CDR1 is SGHKS and CDR2 is YYEKEE (reference sequence). V was pared by 3 bases and J by 2 bases, with 7 bases of the junction left unmatched. This clonotype occurred many times. The target antigen is unknown. This chain uses TRBV5-5 with TRBJ1-1, with TRBD1 matching over 7 bases. Material: blood. The clonotype was recovered from a woman aged 40 to 50 with Graves' hyperthyroidism. The CDR3 bases are TGTGCCAGCAGCTGGACCGGGACAGCAAACACTGAAGCTTTCTTT. Its protein is CASSWTGTANTEAFF.